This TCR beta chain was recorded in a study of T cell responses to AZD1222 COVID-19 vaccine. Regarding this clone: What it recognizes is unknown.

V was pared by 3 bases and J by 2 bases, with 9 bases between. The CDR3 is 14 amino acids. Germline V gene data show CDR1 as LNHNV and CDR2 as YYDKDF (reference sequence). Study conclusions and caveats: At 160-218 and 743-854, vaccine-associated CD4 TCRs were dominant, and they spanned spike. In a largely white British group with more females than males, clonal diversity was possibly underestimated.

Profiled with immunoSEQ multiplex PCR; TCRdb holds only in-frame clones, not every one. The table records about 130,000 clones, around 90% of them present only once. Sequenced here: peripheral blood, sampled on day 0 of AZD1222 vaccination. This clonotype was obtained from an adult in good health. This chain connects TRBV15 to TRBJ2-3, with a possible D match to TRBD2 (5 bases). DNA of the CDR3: TGTGCCACCAGCAGTGGGCGGGTCACAGATACGCAGTATTTT. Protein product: CATSSGRVTDTQYF. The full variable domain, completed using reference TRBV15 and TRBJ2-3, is DAMVIQNPRYQVTQFGKPVTLSCSQTLNHNVMYWYQQKSSQAPKLLFHYYDKDFNNEADTPDNFQSRRPNTSFCFLDIRSPGLGDTAMYLCATSSGRVTDTQYFGPGTRLTVL.